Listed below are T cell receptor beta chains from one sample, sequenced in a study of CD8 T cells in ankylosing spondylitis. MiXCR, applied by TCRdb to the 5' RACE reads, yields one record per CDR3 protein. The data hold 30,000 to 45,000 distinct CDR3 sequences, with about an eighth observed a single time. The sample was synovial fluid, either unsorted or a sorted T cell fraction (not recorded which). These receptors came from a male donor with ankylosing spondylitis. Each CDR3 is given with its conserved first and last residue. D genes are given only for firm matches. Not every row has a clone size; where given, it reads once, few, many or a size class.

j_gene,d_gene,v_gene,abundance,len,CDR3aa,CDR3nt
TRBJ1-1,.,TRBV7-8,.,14,CASRMRDIYTEAFF,TGTGCCAGCAGGATGCGGGACATCTACACTGAAGCTTTCTTT
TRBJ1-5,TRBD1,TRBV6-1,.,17,CASSDPSQGALFQPQHF,TGTGCCAGCAGTGATCCGTCACAGGGGGCCCTCTTTCAGCCCCAGCATTTT
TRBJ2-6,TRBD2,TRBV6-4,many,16,CASAPTSEAGANVLTF,TGTGCCAGCGCACCGACTAGCGAAGCTGGGGCCAACGTCCTGACTTTC
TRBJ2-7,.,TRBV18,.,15,CASSPARDGPYEQYF,TGTGCCAGCTCACCAGCCCGGGACGGCCCCTACGAGCAGTACTTC
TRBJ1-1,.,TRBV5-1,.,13,CASSLGDNFEAFF,TGCGCCAGCAGCTTGGGGGACAACTTTGAAGCTTTCTTT
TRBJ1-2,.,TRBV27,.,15,CASSPLRSSDYGYTF,TGTGCCAGCAGTCCCCTCCGTTCCTCGGACTATGGCTACACCTTC
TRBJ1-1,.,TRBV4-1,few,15,CASSHPFPLNTEAFF,TGCGCCAGCAGCCACCCTTTCCCCTTGAACACTGAAGCTTTCTTT
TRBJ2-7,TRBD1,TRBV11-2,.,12,CAGQGIRSEQYF,TGTGCCGGACAGGGGATTCGGAGCGAGCAGTACTTC
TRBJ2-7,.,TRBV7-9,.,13,CASAERDPYEQYF,TGTGCCAGCGCGGAGAGGGATCCCTACGAGCAGTACTTC
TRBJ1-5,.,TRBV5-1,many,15,CASSPGVAGNQPQHF,TGCGCCAGCAGCCCTGGTGTCGCAGGCAATCAGCCCCAGCATTTT
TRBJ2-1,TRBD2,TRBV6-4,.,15,CASSQSGGDYNEQFF,TGTGCCAGCAGTCAAAGCGGGGGGGACTACAATGAGCAGTTCTTC
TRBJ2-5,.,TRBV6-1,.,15,CASKAGTQDQETQYF,TGTGCCAGCAAAGCCGGGACCCAAGACCAAGAGACCCAGTACTTC
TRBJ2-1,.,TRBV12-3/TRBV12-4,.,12,CASSWARNEQFF,TGTGCCAGCAGTTGGGCCAGAAATGAGCAGTTCTTC
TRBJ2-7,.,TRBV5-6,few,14,CASSNKNRDYEQYF,TGTGCCAGCAGCAATAAGAACCGTGACTACGAGCAGTACTTC
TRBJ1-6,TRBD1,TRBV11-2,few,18,CASSFPQDRGVDNSPLHF,TGTGCCAGCAGCTTCCCTCAAGACAGGGGAGTAGATAATTCACCCCTCCACTTT
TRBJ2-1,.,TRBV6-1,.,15,CASSGEDRGPNEQFF,TGTGCCAGCAGCGGGGAAGATCGGGGGCCGAATGAGCAGTTCTTC
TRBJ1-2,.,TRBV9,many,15,CASSPSPGGNYGYTF,TGTGCCAGCAGTCCCTCCCCGGGGGGCAACTATGGCTACACCTTC
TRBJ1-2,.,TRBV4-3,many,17,CASSQEGVWAGNYGYTF,TGCGCCAGCAGCCAAGAAGGAGTCTGGGCAGGGAACTATGGCTACACCTTC
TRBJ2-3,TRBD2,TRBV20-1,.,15,CSARDMAGVTDTQYF,TGCAGTGCTAGAGATATGGCGGGAGTTACAGATACGCAGTATTTT
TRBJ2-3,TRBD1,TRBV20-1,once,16,CSASRWGQGAIDTQYF,TGCAGTGCTTCCCGATGGGGTCAGGGGGCTATAGATACGCAGTATTTT
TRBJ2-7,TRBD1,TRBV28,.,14,CAGSMGTGNYEQYF,TGTGCCGGCTCTATGGGGACAGGGAACTACGAGCAGTACTTC
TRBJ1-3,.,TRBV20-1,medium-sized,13,CSAIRGSGNTIYF,TGCAGTGCTATTCGGGGCTCTGGAAACACCATATATTTT
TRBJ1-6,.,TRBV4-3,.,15,CASSQVAENNSPLHF,TGCGCCAGCAGCCAAGTGGCGGAGAATAATTCACCCCTCCACTTT
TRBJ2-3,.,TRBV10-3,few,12,CATGMSTDTQYF,TGTGCCACCGGGATGAGCACAGATACGCAGTATTTT
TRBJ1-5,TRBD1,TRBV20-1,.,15,CSARVPRTGDQPQHF,TGCAGTGCTAGAGTCCCTAGGACAGGGGATCAGCCCCAGCATTTT
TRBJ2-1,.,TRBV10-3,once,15,CAISERQVFDNEQFF,TGTGCCATCAGTGAAAGGCAGGTTTTCGACAATGAGCAGTTCTTC
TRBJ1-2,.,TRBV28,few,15,CASSSPPRDLYGYTF,TGTGCCAGCAGTTCCCCCCCCCGGGACCTCTATGGCTACACCTTC
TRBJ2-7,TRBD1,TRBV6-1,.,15,CASSEGGTGSYEQYF,TGTGCCAGCAGTGAAGGCGGGACAGGGTCCTACGAGCAGTACTTC
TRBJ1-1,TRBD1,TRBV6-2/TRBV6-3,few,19,CASSYSDDRVGGMNTEAFF,TGTGCCAGCAGTTACTCCGACGACAGGGTAGGAGGGATGAACACTGAAGCTTTCTTT
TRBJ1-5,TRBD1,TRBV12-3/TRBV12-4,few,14,CASSPQGVRQPQHF,TGTGCCAGCAGTCCCCAGGGGGTACGTCAGCCCCAGCATTTT
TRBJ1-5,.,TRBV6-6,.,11,CASSTNQPQHF,TGTGCCAGCAGTACAAATCAGCCCCAGCATTTT
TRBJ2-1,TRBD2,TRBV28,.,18,CASSLMGLAGIIYNEQFF,TGTGCCAGCAGTTTAATGGGACTAGCGGGAATAATCTACAATGAGCAGTTCTTC
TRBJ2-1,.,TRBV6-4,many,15,CASSGVAGEDNEQFF,TGTGCCAGCAGTGGCGTGGCAGGAGAGGACAATGAGCAGTTCTTC
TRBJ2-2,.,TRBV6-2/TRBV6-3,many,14,CASSSWDNTGELFF,TGTGCCAGCAGTTCTTGGGATAACACCGGGGAGCTGTTTTTT
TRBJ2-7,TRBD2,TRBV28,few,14,CASSPLAAIYEQYF,TGTGCCAGCAGTCCTCTAGCGGCGATCTACGAGCAGTACTTC
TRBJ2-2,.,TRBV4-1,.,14,CASSQGFNTGELFF,TGCGCCAGCAGCCAGGGTTTTAACACCGGGGAGCTGTTTTTT
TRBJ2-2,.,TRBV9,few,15,CASSVGARGTGELFF,TGTGCCAGCAGCGTAGGGGCGCGGGGCACCGGGGAGCTGTTTTTT
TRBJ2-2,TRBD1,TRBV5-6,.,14,CASSGTGGSGELFF,TGTGCCAGCAGCGGGACAGGGGGCTCCGGGGAGCTGTTTTTT
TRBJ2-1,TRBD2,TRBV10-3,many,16,CAISDPTSGFPLSQFF,TGTGCCATCAGTGATCCGACTAGCGGGTTCCCGCTATCGCAGTTCTTC